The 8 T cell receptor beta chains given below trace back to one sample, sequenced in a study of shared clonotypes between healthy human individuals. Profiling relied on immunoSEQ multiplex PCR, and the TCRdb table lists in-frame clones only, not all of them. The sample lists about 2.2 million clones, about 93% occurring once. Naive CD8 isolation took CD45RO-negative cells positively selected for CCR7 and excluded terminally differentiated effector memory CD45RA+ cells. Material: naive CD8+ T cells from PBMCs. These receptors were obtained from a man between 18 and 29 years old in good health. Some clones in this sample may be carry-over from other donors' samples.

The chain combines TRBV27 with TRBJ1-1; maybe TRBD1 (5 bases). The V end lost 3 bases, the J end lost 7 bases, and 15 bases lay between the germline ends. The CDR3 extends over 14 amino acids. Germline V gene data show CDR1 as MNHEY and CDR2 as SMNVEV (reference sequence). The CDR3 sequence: CASSFGAGLDEAFF. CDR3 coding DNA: TGTGCCAGCAGTTTCGGGGCAGGGCTTGATGAAGCTTTCTTT.

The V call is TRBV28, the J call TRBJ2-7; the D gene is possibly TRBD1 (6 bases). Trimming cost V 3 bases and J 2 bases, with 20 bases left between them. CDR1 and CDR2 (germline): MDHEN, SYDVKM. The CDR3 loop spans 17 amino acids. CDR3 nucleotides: TGTGCCAGCAGTTTTCAGGGGACGGCCCCGACTACCTACGAGCAGTACTTC. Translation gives CASSFQGTAPTTYEQYF.

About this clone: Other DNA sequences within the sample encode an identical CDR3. The chain's CDR3 is CASSPSLGGYEQYF. In DNA, the CDR3 is TGTGCCAGCAGCCCCTCTCTGGGCGGCTACGAGCAGTACTTC. This chain joins TRBV9 and TRBJ2-7; D gene uncertain. Germline V gene data show CDR1 as SGDLS and CDR2 as YYNGEE. V was shortened by 4 bases and J by 3 bases, with 14 bases between the two germline ends. The CDR3 runs to 14 residues.

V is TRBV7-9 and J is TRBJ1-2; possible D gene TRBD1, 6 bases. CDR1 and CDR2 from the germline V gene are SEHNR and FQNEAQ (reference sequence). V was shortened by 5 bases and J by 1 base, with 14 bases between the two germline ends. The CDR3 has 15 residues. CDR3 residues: CASSPGTNNNYGYTF. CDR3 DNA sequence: TGTGCCAGCAGCCCCGGGACAAACAATAACTATGGCTACACCTTC.

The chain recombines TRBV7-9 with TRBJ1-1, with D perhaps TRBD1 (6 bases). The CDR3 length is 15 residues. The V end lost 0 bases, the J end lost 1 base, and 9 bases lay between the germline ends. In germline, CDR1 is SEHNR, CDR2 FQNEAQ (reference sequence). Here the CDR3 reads CASSLARGPNTEAFF. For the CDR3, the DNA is TGTGCCAGCAGCTTAGCGCGGGGGCCGAACACTGAAGCTTTCTTT.

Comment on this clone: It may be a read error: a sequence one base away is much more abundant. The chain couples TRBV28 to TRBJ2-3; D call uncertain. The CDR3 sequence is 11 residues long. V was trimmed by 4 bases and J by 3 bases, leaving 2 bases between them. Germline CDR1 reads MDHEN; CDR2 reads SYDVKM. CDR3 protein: CASSWTDTQYF. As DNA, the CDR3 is TGTGCCAGCAGTTGGACAGATACGCAGTATTTT.

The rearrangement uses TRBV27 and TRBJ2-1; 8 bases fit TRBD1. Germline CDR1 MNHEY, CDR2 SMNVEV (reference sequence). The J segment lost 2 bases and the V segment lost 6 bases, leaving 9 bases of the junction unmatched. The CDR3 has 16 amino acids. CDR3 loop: CASSRPRQGPYNEQFF. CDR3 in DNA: TGTGCCAGCAGCCGACCAAGACAGGGGCCCTACAATGAGCAGTTCTTC.

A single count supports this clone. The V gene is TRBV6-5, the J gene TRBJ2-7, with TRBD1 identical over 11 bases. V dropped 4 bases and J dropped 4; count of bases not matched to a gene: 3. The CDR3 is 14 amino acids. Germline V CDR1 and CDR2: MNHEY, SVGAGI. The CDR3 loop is CASSLDRGLYEQYF. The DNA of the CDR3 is TGTGCCAGCAGTTTGGACAGGGGGCTTTACGAGCAGTACTTC.